This T cell receptor beta chain stems from a study of beta chain features in type 1 diabetes. General study results and limits: Among patients with Type 1 diabetes, TCRB CDR3s were moderately but significantly shorter in every one of the four CD4+ subsets. VDJ junctions sequenced from type 1 diabetes patients showed fewer insertions and more deletions.

This clone came up a few times. Antigen: not known. The entirety of the isolated RNA underwent reverse transcription, so expressed TCRB transcripts were sequenced. This table comes from immunoSEQ multiplex PCR, and its TCRdb copy is limited to in-frame clones, with some not included. Of around 310,000 clones listed, about 13% were seen once; the top ten hold roughly 0.015%. This CDR3 region has 13 residues. With 6 bases removed from V and 0 bases from J, the gap between germline ends came to 11 bases. Germline CDR1 and CDR2: GTSNPN and SVGIG (reference sequence). Sequenced material: naive CD4+ T cells from blood. The origin of this receptor is a woman aged 18-29 years with type 1 diabetes. This rearrangement joins TRBV30 to TRBJ1-1, with D uncertain. CDR3 nucleotide sequence: TGTGCCTGTAGGACTCAAATGAACACTGAAGCTTTCTTT. The encoded protein is CACRTQMNTEAFF.